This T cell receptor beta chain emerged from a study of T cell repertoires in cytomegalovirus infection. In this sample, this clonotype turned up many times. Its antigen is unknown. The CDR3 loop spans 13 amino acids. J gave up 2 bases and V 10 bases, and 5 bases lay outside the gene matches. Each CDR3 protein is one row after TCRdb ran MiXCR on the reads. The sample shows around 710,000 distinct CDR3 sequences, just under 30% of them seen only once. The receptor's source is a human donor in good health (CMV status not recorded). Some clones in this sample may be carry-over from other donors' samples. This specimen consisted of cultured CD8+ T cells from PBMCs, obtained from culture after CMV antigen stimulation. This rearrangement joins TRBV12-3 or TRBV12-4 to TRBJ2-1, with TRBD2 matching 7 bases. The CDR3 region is CATLADPYNEQFF. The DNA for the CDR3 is TGTGCCACCCTAGCGGACCCCTACAATGAGCAGTTCTTC.